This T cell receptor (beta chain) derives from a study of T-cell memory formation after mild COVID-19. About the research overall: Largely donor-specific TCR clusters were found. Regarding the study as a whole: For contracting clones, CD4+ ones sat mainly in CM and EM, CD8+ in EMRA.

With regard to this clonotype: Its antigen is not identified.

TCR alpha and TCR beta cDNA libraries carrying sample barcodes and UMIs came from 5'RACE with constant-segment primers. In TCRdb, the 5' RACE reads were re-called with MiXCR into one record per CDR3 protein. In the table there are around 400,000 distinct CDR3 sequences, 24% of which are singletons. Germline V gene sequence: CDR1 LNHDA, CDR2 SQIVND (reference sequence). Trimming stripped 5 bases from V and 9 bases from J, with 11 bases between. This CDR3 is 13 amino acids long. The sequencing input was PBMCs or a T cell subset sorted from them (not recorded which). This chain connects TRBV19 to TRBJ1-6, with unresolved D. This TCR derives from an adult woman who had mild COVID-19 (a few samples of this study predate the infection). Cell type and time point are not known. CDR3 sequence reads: CASSGKWGSPLHF. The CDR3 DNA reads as TGTGCCAGTAGTGGCAAATGGGGTTCACCCCTCCACTTT.